This T cell receptor (beta chain) appears in the sequencing data of a study of cytomegalovirus exposure and HLA in healthy donors (dated by TCRdb to between 2016 and 2019). Some background on the complete study: According to an earlier analysis of 550 to 700 of the donors, 150 million to 200 million T cells yielded 120 million or so unique TCR beta sequences and 276 Gb of sequence data. About 300 gigabases of sequencing data and 75 million to 85 million unique TCR sequences made up an early release that covered 500 to 700 HLA-typed donors. Of the roughly 400 genotyped donors, approximately 82% fell in the genetic ancestry cluster associated with self-reported Caucasian donors. The study aimed to test whether cataloging public T cell receptors could reveal signatures of past pathogen exposure. The T cell repertoires of roughly 660 subjects were profiled by immunosequencing and related to cytomegalovirus serostatus. In addition to the first cohort of around 670 subjects, a separate validation cohort of approximately 120 different subjects was used. To predict cytomegalovirus infection status, the study brought together high-throughput TCR immunosequencing, statistical association of individual TCRs with disease status, and machine learning. To study patterns of TCR occurrence, a later analysis re-analyzed previously published TCR beta repertoires from around 670 donors and added high-resolution HLA genotyping. The later analysis used no new phenotypic data to find candidate immune exposures, relying instead on TCR beta sequences and their occurrence across donors. An earlier analysis of nearly 600 of the donors applied high-throughput TCR beta sequencing to assess whether each TCR beta V gene segment acted as functional or pseudogenic. Donor age, sex, ethnicity and CMV serostatus were compiled together with the repertoire data. In a later genetic analysis, genome-wide SNP genotypes for about three fifths of the 666 donors were used, and that subset was treated as a discovery cohort. Every repertoire in the discovery cohort had been generated on one and the same sequencing platform. Both class I and class II loci were covered by HLA typing, at four-digit resolution. Typing coverage differed by locus: A, B, C, DRB1 and DQB1 were typed in about 629-640 donors, DQA1 in about 500, DPA1 in around 610, and DPB1 in 472. Four or five DR-DQ haplotypes were handled as single units for association and clustering because linkage in the cohort was strong. Among around 400 genotyped donors of the cohort, an average of approximately 250,000 unique TCR beta nucleotide sequences were sequenced per donor, around 20% of them non-productive. The paper as a whole reports these results and caveats: Correlated functional status among segregating V segments might reflect linkage disequilibrium, but an unknown experimental factor could not be ruled out. In a later analysis, several top co-occurrence clusters were reported to appear linked to parvovirus B19, influenza, CMV and Epstein-Barr virus. In an earlier analysis of some 500 of the donors, most TCR beta V segments were observed in productive rearrangements about 90% or about 30% of the time, broadly matching IMGT annotations. Cytomegalovirus status was reported to be diagnosed by the classifier with high specificity and sensitivity in both the original and validation cohorts. Because counts were too low, around 18 rarely observed V segments, including chromosome 9 orphons, were left out of the earlier analysis of 500 to 650 of the donors. Across donors, most TCR sequences were observed very rarely, whereas some public TCRs were present in many individuals. Specific HLA alleles were associated with over 15,000 TCR beta sequences at a false discovery rate of 0.05 in a later analysis. Strong co-occurrence of HLA alleles, especially DR and DQ, made assigning TCR associations to individual alleles difficult. For the cohort, immune exposure information was limited to CMV serostatus. Roughly uniform sequencing depth across donors was assumed in presence/absence analyses, although this assumption may not hold. The authors suggested that the approach could potentially be generalized to other disease states and immunological phenotypes. The sequencing pipeline was judged likely to have produced a cluster of highly shared sequence variants as a technical artifact. Three of the identified cytomegalovirus-associated TCR beta chains were confirmed in vitro to be specific for cytomegalovirus antigens. In a later analysis, HLA-associated TCR beta chains showed more clonal expansion and lower generation probabilities than non-associated chains that were equally common. HLA typing was unavailable for some donors at each locus, so association tests used only the typed subset. In a later genetic analysis, a missense DCLRE1C variant was associated with V-gene and J-gene trimming of TCR beta chains, and the association was replicated in an independent cohort. The study listed approximately 160 TCR beta chains as associated with cytomegalovirus. Some IMGT-functional V segments, including TRBV6-2 and TRBV6-3, could not be told apart with the 87-base-pair reads, so those segments were excluded. A further reported finding was that TCR beta sequences accurately predicted the HLA-A and HLA-B alleles for most subjects in the first cohort. A later analysis found that TCR association rates varied across HLA loci, with DRB1 alleles showing the most associated TCRs and HLA-C alleles the fewest. Only TCR beta chains were sequenced in this cohort, and the absence of alpha or paired-chain data limited detectable features. A later analysis found that most CMV-associated TCR beta chains appeared HLA-restricted, with HLA associations seemingly driven largely by CMV exposure. A later genetic analysis reported fewer N-insertions in productive TCRs among donors in an Asian-associated ancestry cluster than the roughly 700-donor mean.

The cohort consisted of approximately 690 healthy bone marrow donors. Cohort members were all nominally healthy when sampled, although unrecorded immune exposures were likely present. The donor tested CMV seropositive and was one of the 289 seropositive cohort members. Each donor provided a peripheral blood sample, and peripheral blood mononuclear cells were used for TCR beta sequencing. The Qiagen DNeasy Blood Extraction Kit was used to extract genomic DNA from the blood cell samples. The germline V end is reduced by 5 bases and the J end by 3 bases; junction bases left unmatched: 3. Looking up the germline V gene yields CDR1 MDHEN and CDR2 SYDVKM. The CDR3 spans 15 residues, from the cysteine through the phenylalanine. Only the CDR3 DNA is retained, 45 bases long and in frame from the first base. Comment on this clone: The antigen it binds to is not known. No base quality values were provided; no much bigger clone lies one nucleotide off.

Receptors were amplified or captured by the immunoSEQ multiplex PCR assay. A mixture of 60 forward primers for TCR Vbeta segments and 13 reverse primers for TCR Jbeta segments was used in the multiplex PCR. The CDR3 region of rearranged TCR beta genes was amplified from genomic DNA by a multiplex PCR assay. Amplified TCR beta libraries were sequenced as 87-base-pair reads on the Illumina HiSeq System. In the paper's pipeline: Across the 670 or so repertoires, a later analysis counted 60 million to 90 million unique TCR beta chains, some 11 million of which were shared by at least two donors. Raw reads were error-corrected and collapsed into unique sequences with a nearest-neighbor algorithm that merged closely related sequences to remove PCR and sequencing errors. Alignment of CDR3 sequences to IMGT reference sequences was used to assign V, D and J gene segments. For a sequence to be retained, a match of at least six nucleotides was required to both a V gene segment and a J gene segment. Rearrangements were called productive when the CDR3 lacked stop codons and stayed in frame with V and J; all others were non-productive. Following IMGT convention, CDR3 was defined as the stretch from the second conserved V-encoded cysteine to the conserved J-encoded phenylalanine. Sequences without an unambiguous match to a single V gene segment were excluded from the earlier analysis of 500 to 700 of the donors. An earlier analysis of 587 of the donors classified V segments as functional when productive rearrangements were above 56.7% and as segregating when the standard deviation between donors was above 5%. A statistical classification framework was developed to diagnose cytomegalovirus status using the catalog of TCR beta chain sequences. V and J gene assignment, in a later analysis, came from comparing TCR nucleotide sequences with IMGT/GENE-DB human TR gene sequences. The TCRdist pipeline was used in a later analysis to assign CDR3 sequences and most-parsimonious VDJ recombination scenarios. A later analysis defined each TCR beta chain by its CDR3 amino acid sequence plus V-gene family, and excluded reads lacking a unique V-gene family. As a way to deal with suspected cross-contamination and a sequencing artifact, a later analysis dropped more than 500 nucleotide sequences that were highly shared and had low generation probability. In a later analysis, a clonal expansion index for each public chain was calculated from normalized within-repertoire ranks of inferred template counts. In a later analysis, generation probabilities were computed using a VDJ recombination model fitted to out-of-frame rearrangements, and the results were checked against IGoR. A later analysis scored TCR-TCR, TCR-HLA and TCR-CMV co-occurrence with hypergeometric tests, applying a repertoire-size bias correction to TCR pairs. False discovery rates were estimated in a later analysis by permuting HLA or CMV assignments 20 times. In a later analysis, co-occurring TCRs were grouped using DBSCAN, and TCRdist sequence similarity was added for clustering within HLA-allele-positive subsets. Repertoires with fewer than 30,000 or more than 120,000 public chains, plus five repertoires with anomalous nucleotide sharing, were excluded from co-occurrence clustering. Held by TCRdb, this immuneACCESS table contains in-frame sequences only and omits some clones. Under half of the omission traces to an unresolved V gene where checked; the cause of the rest is unknown. V and J calls and clone size follow that table, whereas D and trimming were derived from the DNA. The sample records around 100,000 clones, under 85% of which are singletons. The ten largest clones take up approximately 4% of the sample.

The sequenced material came from PBMCs. The receptor chain draws on TRBV28 and TRBJ2-1; 11 of the junction bases match TRBD2. The TCR sequence derives from a man in his fifties or sixties in good health and CMV-seropositive. The sequenced DNA: TGTGCCAGCAGTCCACTAGCGGGAGACTACAATGAGCAGTTCTTC. This yields the protein CASSPLAGDYNEQFF.